A selection of T cell receptor beta chains follows, all from one sample in a study of CD8+CD57+ T cells in acquired aplastic anemia. TCRdb re-called the reads through MiXCR, storing one row per CDR3 protein. The table has roughly 150,000 distinct CDR3 sequences, roughly 40% seen once. The sample comprised sorted CD4+, CD8+, or CD8+CD57+ T cells (not recorded which) from PBMCs. The source is a human donor in good health. Both conserved end residues are part of each CDR3. The order of the fields is J gene, D gene, V gene, clone size, CDR3 DNA, CDR3 protein. The D gene is left open where the match is weak. Rows give clone size only sometimes, using once, few, many, or a class for an expanded clone.

J: TRBJ1-2; D: NA; V: TRBV25-1; size: NA; DNA: TGTGCCAGCAGCGTTTACGCAGTCTATGGCTACACCTTC; CDR3: CASSVYAVYGYTF
J: TRBJ2-1; D: TRBD2; V: TRBV7-2; size: few; DNA: TGTGCCAGCAGCTACCCCCCTGTGGCTAGCGGGACCAATGAGCAGTTCTTC; CDR3: CASSYPPVASGTNEQFF
J: TRBJ1-1; D: NA; V: TRBV19; size: many; DNA: TGTGCCAGTAGTATAGGTAACGGGATTGAAGCTTTCTTT; CDR3: CASSIGNGIEAFF
J: TRBJ1-4; D: NA; V: TRBV10-3; size: NA; DNA: TGTGCCATCAGTGAGTCCTCAGTAGGGTTAATTGAAAAACTGTTTTTT; CDR3: CAISESSVGLIEKLFF
J: TRBJ1-2; D: TRBD1; V: TRBV12-3/TRBV12-4; size: many; DNA: TGTGCCAGCACCTTTACAGGGGCGTATAACTATGGCTACACCTTC; CDR3: CASTFTGAYNYGYTF
J: TRBJ2-5; D: NA; V: TRBV2; size: NA; DNA: TGTGCCAGCAGTCGGGACTCCGGAGAGACCCAGTACTTT; CDR3: CASSRDSGETQYF
J: TRBJ1-1; D: NA; V: TRBV14; size: many; DNA: TGTGCCAGCAGCCAAGAGTTCAGGGGTTCAACTGAAGCTTTCTTT; CDR3: CASSQEFRGSTEAFF
J: TRBJ2-1; D: TRBD2; V: TRBV4-2; size: NA; DNA: TGTGCCAGCAGCCAAGGAGAGATCGGGCTAGCGGGAAGCTCCTACAATGAGCAGTTCTTC; CDR3: CASSQGEIGLAGSSYNEQFF
J: TRBJ2-1; D: NA; V: TRBV9; size: once; DNA: TGTGCCAGCAGCCTACTAGCTGAGGCATACAATGAGCAGTTCTTC; CDR3: CASSLLAEAYNEQFF
J: TRBJ2-1; D: TRBD2; V: TRBV24-1; size: many; DNA: TGTGCCACCAGTGACTTCAGGGAGGGTGAGCAGTTCTTC; CDR3: CATSDFREGEQFF
J: TRBJ2-1; D: NA; V: TRBV20-1; size: many; DNA: TGCAGTGCTAGAAGGGGGGACAACAATGAGCAGTTCTTC; CDR3: CSARRGDNNEQFF
J: TRBJ2-1; D: NA; V: TRBV19; size: many; DNA: TGTGCCAGTAGTATCGGTCTAGCCGTAGCGAATGAGCAGTTCTTC; CDR3: CASSIGLAVANEQFF
J: TRBJ2-7; D: TRBD2; V: TRBV4-2; size: NA; DNA: TGTGCCAGCAGCCAAGATATCGGGGGGACCTACGAGCAGTACTTC; CDR3: CASSQDIGGTYEQYF
J: TRBJ2-2; D: TRBD1; V: TRBV29-1; size: once; DNA: TGCAGCTTGGGACAGGGTTACACCGGGGAGCTGTTTTTT; CDR3: CSLGQGYTGELFF
J: TRBJ1-5; D: NA; V: TRBV2; size: NA; DNA: TGTGCCAGCAGTTTACAGGGAAGTAGCAATCAGCCCCAGCATTTT; CDR3: CASSLQGSSNQPQHF
J: TRBJ2-7; D: TRBD2; V: TRBV29-1; size: NA; DNA: TGCAGCGTACGGGGGGGGCCCTACGAGCAGTACTTC; CDR3: CSVRGGPYEQYF
J: TRBJ2-2; D: TRBD1; V: TRBV15; size: few; DNA: TGTGCCACCAGCAACAGGGGCGTCGCGAACACCGGGGAGCTGTTTTTT; CDR3: CATSNRGVANTGELFF
J: TRBJ1-2; D: NA; V: TRBV19; size: many; DNA: TGTGCCAGTAGTATTCGTCCAGGGGTCCCCCCGAGTGGCTACACCTTC; CDR3: CASSIRPGVPPSGYTF
J: TRBJ1-2; D: NA; V: TRBV15; size: NA; DNA: TGTGCCACCAGCAGAGTTCGGGGGAGGGTGAGTTACACCTTC; CDR3: CATSRVRGRVSYTF
J: TRBJ1-1; D: NA; V: TRBV6-5; size: many; DNA: TGTGCCAGCAGTTACTTCAGGGAGTCGGACACTGAAGCTTTCTTT; CDR3: CASSYFRESDTEAFF
J: TRBJ2-2; D: TRBD1; V: TRBV2; size: NA; DNA: TGTGCCAGCAGTGATCGACAGGGATCCGGGGAGCTGTTTTTT; CDR3: CASSDRQGSGELFF
J: TRBJ1-5; D: TRBD1; V: TRBV9; size: many; DNA: TGTGCCAGCAGCGTATGGGACAGTGGGCAGCCCCAGCATTTT; CDR3: CASSVWDSGQPQHF
J: TRBJ1-2; D: TRBD1; V: TRBV9; size: many; DNA: TGTGCCAGCAGCTCGGGACAGGAACTTATTGGCTACACCTTC; CDR3: CASSSGQELIGYTF
J: TRBJ2-7; D: TRBD2; V: TRBV12-3/TRBV12-4; size: NA; DNA: TGTGCCACTCGGGGGGAGAGCTCCTACGAGCAGTACTTC; CDR3: CATRGESSYEQYF
J: TRBJ2-5; D: TRBD2; V: TRBV2; size: NA; DNA: TGTGCCAGCAGCCGGGACTACCTAACGTTCCAGTACTTC; CDR3: CASSRDYLTFQYF
J: TRBJ2-2; D: NA; V: TRBV20-1; size: many; DNA: TGCAGTGCTAGAGATTTGGGGGGTGCCGGGGAGCTGTTTTTT; CDR3: CSARDLGGAGELFF
J: TRBJ2-2; D: TRBD1; V: TRBV7-2; size: once; DNA: TGTGCCAGCTCGATCAAGACAGGGAAGACCGGGGAGCTGTTTTTT; CDR3: CASSIKTGKTGELFF
J: TRBJ1-2; D: TRBD1; V: TRBV24-1; size: few; DNA: TGTGCCACCAGTGATCAGGGGGCCTATGGCTACACCTTC; CDR3: CATSDQGAYGYTF
J: TRBJ1-6; D: TRBD1; V: TRBV2; size: NA; DNA: TGTGCCAGCAGGGACAGGGAAACCTATAATTCACCCCTCCACTTT; CDR3: CASRDRETYNSPLHF
J: TRBJ2-3; D: TRBD1; V: TRBV7-8; size: once; DNA: TGTGCCAGCAGCGGTATGGACAGGGGAGGTTCAGATACGCAGTATTTT; CDR3: CASSGMDRGGSDTQYF
J: TRBJ1-1; D: NA; V: TRBV3-1; size: NA; DNA: TGTGCCAGCAGCCAAGACCTACTGAACACTGAAGCTTTCTTT; CDR3: CASSQDLLNTEAFF
J: TRBJ1-2; D: NA; V: TRBV10-3; size: NA; DNA: TGTGCCAGCACCGCGGGAGGGGGTACTGATATGGGAAGATATGGCTACACCTTC; CDR3: CASTAGGGTDMGRYGYTF
J: TRBJ1-1; D: NA; V: TRBV4-1; size: many; DNA: TGCGCCAGCAGCCAAGGAGCCGGGACAAAGAACACTGAAGCTTTCTTT; CDR3: CASSQGAGTKNTEAFF
J: TRBJ1-1; D: TRBD1; V: TRBV20-1; size: NA; DNA: TGCAGTGCACAACAGGGGGACACTGAAGCTTTCTTT; CDR3: CSAQQGDTEAFF
J: TRBJ2-3; D: TRBD2; V: TRBV10-3; size: many; DNA: TGTGCCATAGCGGGAGGGGGCACAGATACGCAGTATTTT; CDR3: CAIAGGGTDTQYF
J: TRBJ2-2; D: TRBD1; V: TRBV29-1; size: NA; DNA: TGCAGCGTTGAAGACCCTGGGACAGGGAGGGACACCGGGGAGCTGTTTTTT; CDR3: CSVEDPGTGRDTGELFF
J: TRBJ1-2; D: NA; V: TRBV29-1; size: many; DNA: TGCAGCCTAAAGGGTGCGCATGGCTACACCTTC; CDR3: CSLKGAHGYTF
J: TRBJ1-4; D: NA; V: TRBV11-1; size: NA; DNA: TGTGCCAGCAGCTTATTACCCTCGGACGCTAATGAAAAACTGTTTTTT; CDR3: CASSLLPSDANEKLFF
J: TRBJ2-3; D: NA; V: TRBV11-2; size: many; DNA: TGTGCCAGCAGCCCCGACAGTTACTGGACCACAGATACGCAGTATTTT; CDR3: CASSPDSYWTTDTQYF
J: TRBJ2-1; D: NA; V: TRBV9; size: many; DNA: TGTGCCAGCAGCGTTATGGGGTCCGACTACAATGAGCAGTTCTTC; CDR3: CASSVMGSDYNEQFF
J: TRBJ1-4; D: TRBD1; V: TRBV10-3; size: NA; DNA: TGTGCCATCAGTGACAGGGGGGGGGAAAAACTGTTTTTT; CDR3: CAISDRGGEKLFF
J: TRBJ1-2; D: TRBD1; V: TRBV10-3; size: NA; DNA: TGTGCCATCAGTGAGTCAAGGACAGGGGGCCCCCAAGGCTACACCTTC; CDR3: CAISESRTGGPQGYTF
J: TRBJ2-1; D: NA; V: TRBV6-7; size: NA; DNA: TGTGCCAGCAGTTACGGCGCTCAGCCCGGAGAAAACAATGAGCAGTTCTTC; CDR3: CASSYGAQPGENNEQFF
J: TRBJ2-1; D: NA; V: TRBV28; size: few; DNA: TGTGCCAGCAGTTCCCCCGGCAATGAGCAGTTCTTC; CDR3: CASSSPGNEQFF
J: TRBJ1-6; D: NA; V: TRBV11-2; size: many; DNA: TGTGCCAGCAGCTTTGGGATGCGTAATTCACCCCTCCACTTT; CDR3: CASSFGMRNSPLHF
J: TRBJ1-1; D: TRBD1; V: TRBV15; size: NA; DNA: TGTGCCACCAGCAGACCGGGGAGGGACACCGGGACAGCTCTTGAAGCTTTCTTT; CDR3: CATSRPGRDTGTALEAFF
J: TRBJ2-1; D: NA; V: TRBV24-1; size: NA; DNA: TGTGCCACCAGTGATTCGGGTCAACGAGATGAGCAGTTCTTC; CDR3: CATSDSGQRDEQFF
J: TRBJ2-2; D: NA; V: TRBV5-6; size: many; DNA: TGTGCCAGCAGATGGGGTAGCACCGGGGAGCTGTTTTTT; CDR3: CASRWGSTGELFF
J: TRBJ2-7; D: NA; V: TRBV5-6; size: many; DNA: TGTGCCAGCAGCCACAGAGCCTTTGGGGGTAGCTACGAGCAGTACTTC; CDR3: CASSHRAFGGSYEQYF
J: TRBJ2-7; D: TRBD1; V: TRBV20-1; size: many; DNA: TGCAGTGCGCCGGGACAGGGAGGCTACGAGCAGTACTTC; CDR3: CSAPGQGGYEQYF
J: TRBJ2-2; D: NA; V: TRBV6-1; size: few; DNA: TGTGCCAGCAGTGAAGCGTGGAGGAACACCGGGGAGCTGTTTTTT; CDR3: CASSEAWRNTGELFF
J: TRBJ1-6; D: NA; V: TRBV9; size: NA; DNA: TGTGCCAGCAGTCCAAGTAGTTCACCCCTCCACTTT; CDR3: CASSPSSSPLHF
J: TRBJ2-7; D: TRBD1; V: TRBV7-2; size: NA; DNA: TGTGCCAGCGGGACAGGAGTATACGAGCAGTACTTC; CDR3: CASGTGVYEQYF
J: TRBJ2-5; D: NA; V: TRBV2; size: many; DNA: TGTGCCAGCAGTGAAGAGACCCAGTACTTC; CDR3: CASSEETQYF
J: TRBJ2-7; D: NA; V: TRBV29-1; size: NA; DNA: TGCAGCGCCCTAGGGCAGATGGGTTACGAGCAGTACTTC; CDR3: CSALGQMGYEQYF
J: TRBJ1-2; D: TRBD1; V: TRBV9; size: NA; DNA: TGTGCCAGCAGCGTAGCAGGGGGAAGCTACACCTTC; CDR3: CASSVAGGSYTF
J: TRBJ1-2; D: TRBD1; V: TRBV6-1; size: NA; DNA: TGCGCCAGCAGGCCGGGACAGGTGGACTATGGCTACACCTTC; CDR3: CASRPGQVDYGYTF
J: TRBJ1-1; D: TRBD1; V: TRBV6-1; size: many; DNA: TGTGCCAGCAGGAAGGACAGGGCGATGAACACTGAAGCTTTCTTT; CDR3: CASRKDRAMNTEAFF
J: TRBJ1-1; D: TRBD1; V: TRBV5-1; size: many; DNA: TGCGCCAGCAGCTACACAGGGGTAAACACTGAAGCTTTCTTT; CDR3: CASSYTGVNTEAFF
J: TRBJ2-2; D: NA; V: TRBV7-9; size: many; DNA: TGTGCCAGCAGCTGGTGGCAGGGAAAGACCGGGGAGCTGTTTTTT; CDR3: CASSWWQGKTGELFF